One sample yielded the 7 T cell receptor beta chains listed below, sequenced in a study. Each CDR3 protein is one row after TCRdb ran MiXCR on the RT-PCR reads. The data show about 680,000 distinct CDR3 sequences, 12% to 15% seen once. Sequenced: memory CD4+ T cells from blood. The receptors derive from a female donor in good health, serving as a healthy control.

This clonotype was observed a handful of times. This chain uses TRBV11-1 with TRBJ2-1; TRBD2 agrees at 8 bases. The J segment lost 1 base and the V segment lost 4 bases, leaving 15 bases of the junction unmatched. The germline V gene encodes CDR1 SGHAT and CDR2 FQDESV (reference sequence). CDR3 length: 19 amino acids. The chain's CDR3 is CASSSPRNGRGWSYNEQFF. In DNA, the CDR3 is TGTGCCAGCAGCTCCCCCCGGAACGGGAGGGGTTGGTCCTACAATGAGCAGTTCTTC.

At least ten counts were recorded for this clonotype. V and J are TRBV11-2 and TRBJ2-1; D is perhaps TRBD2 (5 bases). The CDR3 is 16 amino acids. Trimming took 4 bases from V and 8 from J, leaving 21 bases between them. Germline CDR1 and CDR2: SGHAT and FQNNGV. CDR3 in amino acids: CASSSPRGINTYEQFF. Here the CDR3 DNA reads TGTGCCAGCAGCTCCCCTCGAGGGATTAACACATATGAGCAGTTCTTC.

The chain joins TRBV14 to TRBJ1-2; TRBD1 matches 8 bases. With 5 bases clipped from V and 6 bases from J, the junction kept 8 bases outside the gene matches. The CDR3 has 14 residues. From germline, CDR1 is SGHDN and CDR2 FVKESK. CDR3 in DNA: TGTGCCAGCAGCGGAGGACAGGGTAGGGATGGCTACACCTTC. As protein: CASSGGQGRDGYTF.

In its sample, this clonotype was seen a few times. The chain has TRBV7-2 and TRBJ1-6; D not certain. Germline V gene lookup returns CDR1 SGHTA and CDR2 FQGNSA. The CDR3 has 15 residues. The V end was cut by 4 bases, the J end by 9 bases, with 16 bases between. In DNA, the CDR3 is TGTGCCAGCAGCTACCTTGAGGTCCGAGGTTCACCCCTCCACTTT. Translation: CASSYLEVRGSPLHF.

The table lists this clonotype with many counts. The CDR3 here is CASSLDRRTNTEAFF. CDR3 DNA sequence: TGCGCCAGCAGCTTGGACCGCAGGACGAACACTGAAGCTTTCTTT. The V gene is TRBV5-1, the J gene TRBJ1-1; D gene ambiguous. The CDR3 consists of 15 residues. V lost 0 bases, J lost 1 base, and 10 bases lay in between. The germline gives CDR1 SGHRS, CDR2 YFSETQ.

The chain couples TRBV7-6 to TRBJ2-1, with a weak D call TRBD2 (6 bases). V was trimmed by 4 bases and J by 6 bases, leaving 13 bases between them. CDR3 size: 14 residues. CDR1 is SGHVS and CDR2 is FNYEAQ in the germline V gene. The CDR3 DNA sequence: TGTGCCAGCAGCTCATCTCTAGCGCCCAATGAGCAGTTCTTC. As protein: CASSSSLAPNEQFF.

This CDR3 reads CSARNLGGRLNEQFF. DNA for the CDR3: TGCAGTGCTAGGAACTTAGGAGGGAGGTTGAATGAGCAGTTCTTC. This sequence joins TRBV20-1 and TRBJ2-1, with TRBD2 as a possible D gene (6 bases). The CDR3 length is 15 residues. V lost 3 bases and J 7 bases, leaving 19 bases between the germline ends. Germline V CDR1 and CDR2: DFQATT, SNEGSKA (reference sequence).